A selection of T cell receptor beta chains follows, all from one sample in a study of radiation and T cells in renal cell carcinoma. Sequenced by immunoSEQ multiplex PCR; TCRdb stores in-frame clones only, minus some. The data contain about 9,700 clones, over 60% of them singletons. This specimen consisted of tumor tissue, obtained from a patient whose treatment was nephrectomy without radiotherapy. The receptors were gathered from a man in his sixties with renal cell carcinoma. Each CDR3 is given with its conserved first and last residue. Fields, in order: J gene, clone size, V gene, D gene, CDR3 DNA, CDR3 protein. D genes are given only for firm matches. Where a row states a size, it is once, few, many or the class of an expanded clone; other rows omit it.

TRBJ2-7	-	TRBV5-4	-	TGTGCCAGCAGCTTGGACAGGGCCTACGAGCAGTACTTC	CASSLDRAYEQYF
TRBJ1-1	-	TRBV27	-	TGTGCCAGCAGCCTCTCGCGGGGGGCTTTGGGCACTGAAGCTTTCTTT	CASSLSRGALGTEAFF
TRBJ2-7	-	TRBV10-2	TRBD2	TGCGCCAGCAGTGAGGGGCTAGCGGCTAACTACGAGCAGTACTTC	CASSEGLAANYEQYF
TRBJ2-1	-	TRBV23-1	TRBD1	TGCGCCAGCAGTCGGGGACAGGGGGGTAATGAGCAGTTCTTC	CASSRGQGGNEQFF
TRBJ1-3	-	TRBV5-1	-	TGCGCCAGCAGCTTGGAGGGGCCACAGGGAGGTCGAAACACCATATATTTT	CASSLEGPQGGRNTIYF
TRBJ2-1	few	TRBV6-4	TRBD2	TGTGCCAGCAGTCCATCGCATAGCGGGTTCTCCTACAATGAGCAGTTCTTC	CASSPSHSGFSYNEQFF
TRBJ1-2	-	TRBV28	-	TGTGCCAGCTCCCCTGGGACTACTCCCTATGGCTACACCTTC	CASSPGTTPYGYTF
TRBJ1-1	few	TRBV18	-	TGTGCCAGCTCCACAGACAAGAACACTGAAGCTTTCTTT	CASSTDKNTEAFF
TRBJ1-1	-	TRBV10-2	TRBD1	TGCGCCAGCAGTGGAGGTACAGGGGGCACTGAAGCTTTCTTT	CASSGGTGGTEAFF
TRBJ2-3	-	TRBV6-5	-	TGTGCCAGCAGCCACCGGGACGCCACAGATACGCAGTATTTT	CASSHRDATDTQYF
TRBJ1-2	few	TRBV7-2	-	TGTGCCAGCAGCTTAGAGAAGGGACCCTCGGGCTATGGCTACACCTTC	CASSLEKGPSGYGYTF
TRBJ2-2	medium-sized	TRBV11-2	TRBD2	TGTGCCAGCAGCTTAGACTGGAGTAGCGGGGACACCGGGGAGCTGTTTTTT	CASSLDWSSGDTGELFF
TRBJ1-5	-	TRBV7-7	-	TGTGCCAGCAGTACGGGCTTATATCAGCCCCAGCATTTT	CASSTGLYQPQHF
TRBJ2-1	-	TRBV27	TRBD2	TGTGCCAGCAGTTCCCAGACTAGCGTCAGTTTCTTC	CASSSQTSVSFF
TRBJ1-1	-	TRBV4-2	-	TGTGCCAGCAGCCATCCACTGGGGGGGGTCACTGAAGCTTTCTTT	CASSHPLGGVTEAFF
TRBJ2-3	-	TRBV7-3	TRBD2	TGTGCCAGCAGCACTAGCGGTTGGGGCACAGATACGCAGTATTTT	CASSTSGWGTDTQYF
TRBJ2-3	-	TRBV28	TRBD2	TGTGCCAGCAGTTCCTGGACTAGCTCACCGGGTACGCAGTATTTT	CASSSWTSSPGTQYF
TRBJ2-1	-	TRBV7-2	TRBD2	TGTGCCAGCAGCTTAGAGGGGACTAGCGGGAGGTACTACAATGAGCAGTTCTTC	CASSLEGTSGRYYNEQFF